The present TCR beta chain was sequenced within a study of T cell changes during pregnancy in multiple sclerosis. Assay: immunoSEQ multiplex PCR; the TCRdb copy retains only in-frame clones and omits some. This table has some 74,000 clones, around 92% appearing once. This CDR3 is 11 amino acids long. Germline V lookup: CDR1 MRHNA, CDR2 SNTAGT. V was clipped by 4 bases and J by 9 bases; unmatched bases: 0. The sequence derives from a female donor with multiple sclerosis, enrolled in a pregnancy study. The chain carries TRBV6-4 and TRBJ2-1, with 7 bases aligning to TRBD2. The sample consisted of peripheral blood, taken before pregnancy. The CDR3: CASSAGGEQFF. The CDR3 DNA reads as TGTGCCAGCAGTGCGGGGGGTGAGCAGTTCTTC.